This T cell receptor (beta chain) was recorded in a study of shared clonotypes between healthy human individuals. Trimming stripped 5 bases from V and 6 bases from J, with 18 bases between. The V gene's germline CDR1 is MDHEN and CDR2 SYDVKM. The CDR3 loop spans 15 amino acids. Authors' analysis steps: Quality scores were absent from the junction-only immunoSEQ sequences, so filtering differed. Assay: immunoSEQ multiplex PCR; the TCRdb copy retains only in-frame clones and omits some. Clonal size and the V and J genes are those of that table, whereas D and trimming came from the DNA. The table records 500,000 to 700,000 clones, 85% to 95% of them present only once. Naive-designated CD8 cells lacked CD45RO, were positively enriched for CCR7, and omitted terminally differentiated effector memory CD45RA+ cells. The donors, all of them Caucasian adults, lived in Nashville, Tennessee.

The chain uses TRBV28 and TRBJ2-3; tentative D call: TRBD1 (6 bases). This sequence originates from a young woman in good health. Sequenced sample: naive CD8+ T cells sorted from blood. The DNA for the CDR3 is TGTGCCAGCAGTGATCTGACAGGACTCGGGGATACGCAGTATTTT. Translation gives CASSDLTGLGDTQYF.